The 27 T cell receptor beta chains reported below all come from one sample, sequenced in a study of cytomegalovirus exposure and HLA in healthy donors. The PCR was carried out with 60 Vbeta primers and 13 Jbeta primers. TCRdb's copy holds only in-frame clones and misses some; the assay was immunoSEQ multiplex PCR. Of approximately 72,000 clones in the sample, about four fifths were seen once. Sequenced: PBMCs. The source is a man aged 18 to 35 in good health and CMV-seronegative.

This clone was detected once. The rearrangement links TRBV19 to TRBJ1-4, with 8 nucleotides matching TRBD1. The germline gives CDR1 LNHDA, CDR2 SQIVND (reference sequence). This CDR3 has 15 amino acids. V lost 6 bases, J lost 0 bases, and 3 bases stayed unmatched. The CDR3 nucleotides are TGTGCCAGTAGACCGACAGGGGCAACTAATGAAAAACTGTTTTTT. It specifies CASRPTGATNEKLFF.

By sample fraction, this clone is medium-sized (0.01 to 0.1%). The chain is built from TRBV6-4 and TRBJ2-3; 10 bases map to TRBD1. Losses at the gene ends were 2 bases for V and 1 base for J; bases not matched to a gene: 0. The CDR3 covers 15 residues. Germline assignment: CDR1 MRHNA and CDR2 SNTAGT. Here the CDR3 reads CASSDGTGGTDTQYF. For the CDR3, the DNA is TGTGCCAGCAGTGACGGGACAGGGGGCACAGATACGCAGTATTTT.

The gene calls are TRBV6-8 and TRBJ1-2; D perhaps matches TRBD1 (6 bases). V lost 5 bases, J lost 0 bases, and 10 bases lay in between. The CDR3 spans 14 residues. Germline V lookup: CDR1 MNHGY, CDR2 SAAAGT. The CDR3 loop reads CASSIDRTNYGYTF. The DNA for the CDR3 is TGTGCCAGCAGTATTGACAGGACTAACTATGGCTACACCTTC.

V and J are TRBV27 and TRBJ1-5; D gene ambiguous. V dropped 0 bases and J dropped 7 bases, with 19 bases sitting between them. The V gene's germline CDR1 is MNHEY and CDR2 SMNVEV (reference sequence). CDR3 length equals 17 residues. CDR3 protein: CASSLSGFAWIPQPQHF. CDR3 sequence (DNA): TGTGCCAGCAGTTTATCCGGGTTTGCTTGGATACCCCAGCCCCAGCATTTT.

The chain is built from TRBV4-2 and TRBJ1-5; TRBD1 agrees at 8 bases. Trimming cost V 3 bases and J 5 bases; bases outside gene matches: 9. Germline loops: CDR1 LGHNA, CDR2 YNFKEQ. The CDR3 consists of 16 residues. CDR3 in amino acids: CASSQEGYRGDQPQHF. CDR3 DNA: TGTGCCAGCAGCCAGGAGGGGTACAGGGGGGATCAGCCCCAGCATTTT.

CDR3 region: CASSLGGGPNEQYF. Written as DNA, the CDR3 is TGTGCCAGCAGCTTAGGCGGAGGCCCCAACGAGCAGTACTTC. This rearrangement joins TRBV7-2 to TRBJ2-7; D is perhaps TRBD2 (5 bases). Germline V lookup: CDR1 SGHTA, CDR2 FQGNSA. The CDR3 loop spans 14 amino acids. Trimming cost V 1 base and J 5 bases, with 12 bases left between them.

For the CDR3, the DNA is TGCGCCAGCATTACCTCCGGTGTGGAGGGTGGGGAAAAACTGTTTTTT. Translated, it gives CASITSGVEGGEKLFF. The chain combines TRBV10-2 with TRBJ1-4, with unresolved D. CDR3 length equals 16 residues. V was clipped by 7 bases and J by 8 bases, with 23 bases between them. The germline gives CDR1 WSHSY, CDR2 SAAADI.

CDR3 bases: TGTGCCAGCAGCCTCGGAGCGGCAGATACGCAGTATTTT. It codes for CASSLGAADTQYF. The J gene is TRBJ2-3, the V gene TRBV4-2; tentatively, D is TRBD2 (5 bases). This CDR3 has 13 amino acids. Trimming took off 4 bases at V and 4 bases at J, with 9 bases between the two ends. CDR1 LGHNA and CDR2 YNFKEQ come from the germline V gene.

The table lists this clone with a few counts. The V gene is TRBV6-1, the J gene TRBJ1-6; TRBD1 aligns across 7 bases. Trimming took 2 bases from V and 7 from J; bases not matched to a gene: 2. Germline assignment: CDR1 MNHNS and CDR2 SASEGT. The CDR3 sequence is 14 residues long. The CDR3 region is CASSEPGGNSPLHF. In DNA form, the CDR3 reads TGTGCCAGCAGTGAACCAGGGGGGAATTCACCCCTCCACTTT.

The CDR3 region is CASSPRGNTEAFF. In DNA form, the CDR3 reads TGCGCCAGCAGCCCCCGAGGGAATACTGAAGCTTTCTTT. The chain couples TRBV4-1 to TRBJ1-1; D unclear. Germline V lookup: CDR1 MGHRA, CDR2 YSYEKL. The CDR3 is 13 residues long. Trimming took off 4 bases at V and 5 bases at J, with 11 bases between the two ends.

This clone was found a few times. The genes are TRBV5-6 and TRBJ2-2; 10 nucleotides agree with TRBD1. In germline, CDR1 is SGHDT, CDR2 YYEEEE. There are 17 residues in the CDR3. With 5 bases clipped from V and 4 bases from J, the junction kept 11 bases outside the gene matches. The CDR3 DNA is TGTGCCAGCAGACTGGGGTTGGACAGGGGGTTCACCGGGGAGCTGTTTTTT. Translated: CASRLGLDRGFTGELFF.

This chain links TRBV2 with TRBJ2-3; 7 nucleotides line up with TRBD1. This CDR3 region has 15 residues. V lost 8 bases, J lost 0 bases, and 8 bases stayed unmatched. Germline CDR1 reads SNHLY; CDR2 reads FYNNEI. The CDR3 protein is CASPNRGRSTDTQYF. In DNA, the CDR3 is TGTGCCAGCCCGAACAGGGGACGTAGCACAGATACGCAGTATTTT.

The J gene is TRBJ1-1, the V gene TRBV14; possible D gene TRBD1, 6 bases. The germline V gene encodes CDR1 SGHDN and CDR2 FVKESK. The CDR3 spans 14 residues. The ends were cut back, 3 bases at V and 4 bases at J, with 12 bases in the middle. CDR3 DNA sequence: TGTGCCAGCAGCCATTCAGGGGTGTTCACTGAAGCTTTCTTT. It specifies CASSHSGVFTEAFF. Full variable domain (rest looked up from reference TRBV14 and TRBJ1-1): EAGVTQFPSHSVIEKGQTVTLRCDPISGHDNLYWYRRVMGKEIKFLLHFVKESKQDESGMPNNRFLAERTGGTYSTLKVQPAELEDSGVYFCASSHSGVFTEAFFGQGTRLTVV.

The chain employs TRBV5-1 and TRBJ2-1, with D possibly matching TRBD2 (6 bases). Looked up from germline, CDR1 is SGHRS and CDR2 is YFSETQ. The CDR3 is made up of 15 amino acids. Trimming took off 0 bases at V and 4 bases at J, with 11 bases between the two ends. This CDR3 is CASSLEAGLYNEQFF. The CDR3 DNA reads as TGCGCCAGCAGCTTGGAGGCGGGGCTTTACAATGAGCAGTTCTTC.

The CDR3 region is CAIGRNNQPQHF. The CDR3, as DNA: TGTGCCATCGGCAGAAACAATCAGCCCCAGCATTTT. The chain carries TRBV10-3 and TRBJ1-5; D ambiguous. Germline CDR1 reads ENHRY; CDR2 reads SYGVKD. V was clipped by 8 bases and J by 3 bases, with 8 bases between them. The CDR3 contains 12 residues.

This chain uses TRBV7-2 with TRBJ1-4, with a weak D call TRBD1 (6 bases). The V gene's germline CDR1 is SGHTA and CDR2 FQGNSA. V was shortened by 3 bases and J by 7 bases, with 15 bases between the two germline ends. The CDR3 is 15 amino acids. CDR3 residues: CASSLGGAMVEKLFF. DNA of the CDR3: TGTGCCAGCAGCTTGGGGGGGGCGATGGTTGAAAAACTGTTTTTT.

This clone was counted only a few times. The chain carries TRBV6-5 and TRBJ1-2; D may be TRBD1 (6 bases). The CDR3 totals 13 residues. The germline CDR1 and CDR2 sequences are MNHEY and SVGAGI. Trimming left V 7 bases short and J 2 bases short, with 11 bases between. Here the CDR3 DNA reads TGTGCCAGCAACCCGGGACAAAACTATGGCTACACCTTC. It yields the protein CASNPGQNYGYTF.

This clone turned up a few times. This chain links TRBV18 with TRBJ2-2, with a possible D match to TRBD2 (5 bases). V was clipped by 2 bases and J by 5 bases, with 12 bases between them. The CDR3 spans 15 residues. Germline-derived CDR1 and CDR2 are KGHSH and LQKENI. The DNA for the CDR3 is TGTGCCAGCTCACCAATTGATTCGGGGACCGGGGAGCTGTTTTTT. Residues: CASSPIDSGTGELFF.

The rearrangement links TRBV7-9 to TRBJ2-1; D is undetermined. V gave up 4 bases and J gave up 1 base, with 8 bases separating them. Germline lookup yields CDR1 SEHNR and CDR2 FQNEAQ (reference sequence). There are 14 residues in the CDR3. The CDR3 sequence is CASSSPGSYNEQFF. In DNA form, the CDR3 reads TGTGCCAGCAGCTCGCCGGGTTCCTACAATGAGCAGTTCTTC.

This clone was seen a few times. The chain joins TRBV9 to TRBJ2-3; D unresolved. Trimming removed 0 bases from V and 4 bases from J, with 15 bases in between. The V gene's germline CDR1 is SGDLS and CDR2 YYNGEE. This CDR3 is 16 amino acids long. In DNA, the CDR3 is TGTGCCAGCAGCGTAGGTGAACCTCAGTGGCCAGATACGCAGTATTTT. Protein product: CASSVGEPQWPDTQYF.

This clone is a singleton in its sample. Germline is not matched at one junction end, which may reflect a read error. The chain links TRBV30 to TRBJ1-2; 10 bases are shared with TRBD1. This CDR3 contains 17 residues. From germline, CDR1 is GTSNPN and CDR2 SVGIG (reference sequence). In DNA form, the CDR3 reads TGTGACTGGATCCGGGACAGGGGTATTGTGCGGGGCTATGGCTACCCCTTC. Encoded protein: CDWIRDRGIVRGYGYPF.

This chain links TRBV19 with TRBJ2-3; perhaps TRBD1 as D (5 bases). This CDR3 contains 14 residues. Trimming cost V 1 base and J 5 bases, with 10 bases left between them. The germline V gene encodes CDR1 LNHDA and CDR2 SQIVND (reference sequence). The CDR3 sequence: CASSIGRVGDTQYF. The CDR3 nucleotides read TGTGCCAGTAGTATAGGCAGGGTTGGAGATACGCAGTATTTT.

This clone was observed once. The chain combines TRBV5-1 with TRBJ2-2; a weak D match, TRBD1 (6 bases). The CDR3 spans 16 residues. CDR1 is SGHRS and CDR2 is YFSETQ in the germline V gene. The ends were cut back, 1 base at V and 0 bases at J, with 10 bases in the middle. Here the CDR3 DNA reads TGCGCCAGCAGCTTGTTGGGGGCGACGAACACCGGGGAGCTGTTTTTT. Encoded protein: CASSLLGATNTGELFF.

Remarks on this clone: Germline is not matched at one junction end, which may reflect a read error. The chain is built from TRBV5-1 and TRBJ1-2; 8 nucleotides agree with TRBD1. Germline loops: CDR1 SGHRS, CDR2 YFSETQ. The CDR3 length is 17 residues. This CDR3 is CDSSLARAGGRDYGYTF. Written as DNA, the CDR3 is TGCGACAGCAGCTTGGCCCGGGCAGGGGGCCGGGACTATGGCTACACCTTC.

The chain uses TRBV27 and TRBJ1-5; the D is unclear. V dropped 4 bases and J dropped 0 bases, with 4 bases sitting between them. The CDR3 sequence is 13 residues long. Germline loops: CDR1 MNHEY, CDR2 SMNVEV (reference sequence). The CDR3 bases are TGTGCCAGCAGTTACAGTAGCAATCAGCCCCAGCATTTT. This gives the protein CASSYSSNQPQHF.

This chain connects TRBV28 to TRBJ1-1; 7 bases fit TRBD1. Trimming removed 6 bases from V and 3 bases from J; junction bases left unmatched: 10. Germline V gene sequence: CDR1 MDHEN, CDR2 SYDVKM. The CDR3 loop spans 15 amino acids. The CDR3 sequence: CASSETGTEHTEAFF. The CDR3 DNA is TGTGCCAGCAGCGAAACCGGGACAGAGCACACTGAAGCTTTCTTT.

J is TRBJ1-5 and V is TRBV27; D remains ambiguous. Trimming pared 3 bases from V and 3 bases from J, leaving 9 bases between. Germline CDR1 reads MNHEY; CDR2 reads SMNVEV (reference sequence). The CDR3 runs 14 residues. For the CDR3, the DNA is TGTGCCAGCAGTTTGCGAGAGAACAATCAGCCCCAGCATTTT. Amino acids: CASSLRENNQPQHF.